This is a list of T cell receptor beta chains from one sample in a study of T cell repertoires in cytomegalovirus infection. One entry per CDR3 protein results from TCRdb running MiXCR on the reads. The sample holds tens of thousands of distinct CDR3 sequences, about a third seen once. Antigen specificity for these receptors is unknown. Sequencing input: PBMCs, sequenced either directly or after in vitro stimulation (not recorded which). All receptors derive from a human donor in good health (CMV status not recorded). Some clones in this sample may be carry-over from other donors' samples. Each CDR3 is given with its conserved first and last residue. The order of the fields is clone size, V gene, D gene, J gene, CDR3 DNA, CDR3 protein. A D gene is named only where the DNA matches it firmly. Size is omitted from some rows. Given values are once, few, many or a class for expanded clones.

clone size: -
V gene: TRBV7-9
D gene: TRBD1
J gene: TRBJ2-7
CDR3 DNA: TGTGCCAGCAGCCCGGGGACAGGAAGGGACGAGCAGTACTTC
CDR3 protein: CASSPGTGRDEQYF

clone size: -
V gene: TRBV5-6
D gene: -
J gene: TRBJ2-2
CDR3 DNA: TGTGCCAGCAGCTTCCGCCTCACACAGGAGATGGAGACCGGGGAGCTGTTTTTT
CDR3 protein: CASSFRLTQEMETGELFF

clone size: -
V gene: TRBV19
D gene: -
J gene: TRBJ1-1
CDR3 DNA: TGTGCCAGTAGCTGGGGGCCGTTTGGAGCTTTCTTT
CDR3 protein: CASSWGPFGAFF

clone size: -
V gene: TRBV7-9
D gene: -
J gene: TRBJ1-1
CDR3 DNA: TGTGCCAGCAGCACCCGATTGGGCACTGAAGCTTTCTTT
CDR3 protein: CASSTRLGTEAFF

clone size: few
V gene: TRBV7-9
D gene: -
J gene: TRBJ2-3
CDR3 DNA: TGTGCCAGCAGCTCTCCTTTAGTTGCAGATACGCAGTATTTT
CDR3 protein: CASSSPLVADTQYF

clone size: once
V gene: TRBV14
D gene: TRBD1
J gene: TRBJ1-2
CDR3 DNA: TGTGCCAGCAGCCGGACAGGGTATGGCTACACCTTC
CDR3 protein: CASSRTGYGYTF

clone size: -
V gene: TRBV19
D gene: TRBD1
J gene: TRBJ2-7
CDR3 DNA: TGTGCCAGTAGTATCAGGGGGAGCTCCTACGAGCAGTACTTC
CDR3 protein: CASSIRGSSYEQYF

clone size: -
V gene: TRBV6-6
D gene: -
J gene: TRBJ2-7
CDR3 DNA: TGTGCCAGCAAAGACCCATACCAGCAGTCTTACGAGCAGTACTTC
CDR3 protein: CASKDPYQQSYEQYF

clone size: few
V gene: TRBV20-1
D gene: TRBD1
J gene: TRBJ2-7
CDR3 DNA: TGCAGTGTCCCGACAGGGAACCACGAGCAGTACTTC
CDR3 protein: CSVPTGNHEQYF

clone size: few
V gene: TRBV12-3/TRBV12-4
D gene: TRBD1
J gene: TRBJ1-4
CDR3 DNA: TGTGCCAGCAGTTTATACAGGGGGAGCGAAAAACTGTTTTTT
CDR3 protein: CASSLYRGSEKLFF

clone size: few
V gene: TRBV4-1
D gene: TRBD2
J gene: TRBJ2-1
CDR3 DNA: TGCGCCAGCAGCCAAAGCGGGGTCAATGAGCAGTTCTTC
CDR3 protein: CASSQSGVNEQFF

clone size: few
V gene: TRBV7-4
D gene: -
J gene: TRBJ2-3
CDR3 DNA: TGTGCCAGCAGCTTATTAGGTGGGCGGCGGGGAGGTTGGACAGATACGCAGTATTTT
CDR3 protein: CASSLLGGRRGGWTDTQYF

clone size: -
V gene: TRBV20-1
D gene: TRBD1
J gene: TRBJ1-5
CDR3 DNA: TGCAGTGCCAACAGGGGGTTTAATCAGCCCCAGCATTTT
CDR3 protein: CSANRGFNQPQHF

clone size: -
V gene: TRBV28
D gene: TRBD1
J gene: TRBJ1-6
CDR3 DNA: TGTGCCAGTGGGACAGGAACTAATTCACCCCTCCACTTT
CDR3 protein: CASGTGTNSPLHF

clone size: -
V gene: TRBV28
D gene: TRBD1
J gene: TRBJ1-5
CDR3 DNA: TGTGCCAGCAGTACCGACAGGGGTGGCGGGAATCAGCCCCAGCATTTT
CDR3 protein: CASSTDRGGGNQPQHF

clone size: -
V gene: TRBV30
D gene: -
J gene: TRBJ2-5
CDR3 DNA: TGTGCCTGGAGTCTTGGAGAGACCCAGTACTTC
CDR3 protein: CAWSLGETQYF

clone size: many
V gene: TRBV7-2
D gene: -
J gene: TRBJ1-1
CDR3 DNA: TGTGCCAGCAGCGTCGGGGATTATAACACTGAAGCTTTCTTT
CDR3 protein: CASSVGDYNTEAFF

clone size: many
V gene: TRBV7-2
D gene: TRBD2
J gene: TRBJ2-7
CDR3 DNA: TGTGCCAGCAGCCGTAAAGCCCAACTAGCGTCCAGCTCCTACGAGCAGTACTTC
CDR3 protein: CASSRKAQLASSSYEQYF

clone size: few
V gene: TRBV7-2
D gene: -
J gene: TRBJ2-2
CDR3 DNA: TGTGCCAGCAGCTTAGTGGGACCAGGGGCAGGGGAGCTGTTTTTT
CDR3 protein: CASSLVGPGAGELFF

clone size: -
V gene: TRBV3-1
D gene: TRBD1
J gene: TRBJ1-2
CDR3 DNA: TGTGCCAGCAGCCCCAGGGGGCTCGACTATGGCTACACCTTC
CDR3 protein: CASSPRGLDYGYTF

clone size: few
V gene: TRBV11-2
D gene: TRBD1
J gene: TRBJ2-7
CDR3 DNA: TGTGCCAGCAGCTTAACCCACGGACAGGGCTCCTACGAGCAGTACTTC
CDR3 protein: CASSLTHGQGSYEQYF

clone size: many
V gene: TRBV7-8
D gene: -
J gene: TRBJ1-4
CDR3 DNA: TGTGCCAGCAGCTTAGATTTTGGAACTTCCAAAGGGGAAAAACTGTTTTTT
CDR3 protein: CASSLDFGTSKGEKLFF

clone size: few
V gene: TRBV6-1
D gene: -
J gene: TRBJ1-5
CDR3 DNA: TGTGCCAGCAGCGAACAGGCAGGTAGCAATCAGCCCCAGCATTTT
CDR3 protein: CASSEQAGSNQPQHF

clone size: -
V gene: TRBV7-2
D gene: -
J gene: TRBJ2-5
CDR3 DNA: TGTGCCAGCCACGGGGGGCCTGGGGAGACCCAGTACTTC
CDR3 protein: CASHGGPGETQYF

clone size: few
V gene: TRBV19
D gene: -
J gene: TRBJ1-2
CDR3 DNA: TGTGCCAGTAGTATAGGAGCCAACGCCCTGGGCTACACCTTC
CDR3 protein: CASSIGANALGYTF

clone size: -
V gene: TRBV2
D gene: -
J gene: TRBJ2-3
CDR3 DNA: TGTGCCAGCAGTGCAGGGGCAGATACGCAGTATTTT
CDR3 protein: CASSAGADTQYF

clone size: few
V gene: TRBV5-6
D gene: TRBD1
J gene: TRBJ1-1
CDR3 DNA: TGTGCCAGCAGCCCCGGGTTGGGACAGGGGGCGAGGACTGAAGCTTTCTTT
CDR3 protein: CASSPGLGQGARTEAFF

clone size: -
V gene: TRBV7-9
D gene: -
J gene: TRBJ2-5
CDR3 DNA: TGTGCCAGCAGCTTAGAGGGACACGAGTACCAAGAGACCCAGTACTTC
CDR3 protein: CASSLEGHEYQETQYF

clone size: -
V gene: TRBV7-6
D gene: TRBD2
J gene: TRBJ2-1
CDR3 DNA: TGTGCCAGCAGTAAACATTGGGGGAGGGCTGACAATGAGCAGTTCTTC
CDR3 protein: CASSKHWGRADNEQFF